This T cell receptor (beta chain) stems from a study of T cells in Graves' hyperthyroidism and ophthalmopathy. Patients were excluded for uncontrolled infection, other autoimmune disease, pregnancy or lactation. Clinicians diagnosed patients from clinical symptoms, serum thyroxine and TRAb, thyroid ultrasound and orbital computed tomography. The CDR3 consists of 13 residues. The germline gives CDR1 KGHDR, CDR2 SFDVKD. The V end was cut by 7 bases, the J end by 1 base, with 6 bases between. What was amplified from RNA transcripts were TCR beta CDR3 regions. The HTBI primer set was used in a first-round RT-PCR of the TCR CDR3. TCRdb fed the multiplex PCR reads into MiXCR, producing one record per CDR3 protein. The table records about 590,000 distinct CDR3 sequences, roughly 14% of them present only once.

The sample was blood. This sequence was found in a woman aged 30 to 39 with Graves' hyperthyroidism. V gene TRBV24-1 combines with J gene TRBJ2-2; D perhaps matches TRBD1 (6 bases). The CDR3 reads CATRDRNTGELFF. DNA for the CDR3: TGTGCCACCAGGGACAGGAACACCGGGGAGCTGTTTTTT.